This record concerns one T cell receptor (beta chain) sequence. This clonotype was picked up many times. Its antigen remains undetermined. No quality values exist for individual bases; no much larger clone is one base distant. The protocol used for the library was 5' RACE. Reads for this sample came from an Illumina HiSeq 2500. A second 7 to 11 cycle PCR used a sample-barcoded 5' primer and a J-beta primer mix. Each TCR beta cDNA molecule received a unique molecular identifier from a template-switch 5' adaptor carrying 12 random nucleotides. Each sample yielded at least 3 million CDR3-containing paired-end reads. First-strand cDNA was synthesized from all RNA with the Mint cDNA synthesis kit, primed by a TRBC-specific oligonucleotide. All cDNA was treated with uracil-DNA glycosylase and then went through a first 18-cycle PCR with the universal primers M1SS and BC2_uni_R. On the authors' methods: For normalization, 1 million high-quality reads were randomly selected from each sample, with every read carrying a distinct molecular identifier. Instead of being binned into consensus sequences, reads that shared molecular identifiers were thrown out. MiTCR, run with a Q25 quality threshold and the strictest error-elimination algorithm, handled CDR3 identification, clonotype clustering and error correction. A nonparametric unseen species model using Euler transformation provided a lower-bound estimate of total TCR beta diversity. TCRdb cleaned the public reads at Q25 with fastp, built clones with MiXCR and kept in-frame beta chains. Under each unique CDR3 protein, matching rows form one entry showing the most common genes and DNA. V and J calls and clone size were set by TCRdb, not the authors. This sample comprises 710,000 or so distinct CDR3 sequences, 22% of them detected only once. Under 25% of the sample rests with the top ten.

This specimen comes from a study of blood T cells in healthy people across ages (dated by TCRdb to the mid-2010s). About the full investigation: In model experiments, template switching captured about one uniquely barcoded TCR beta cDNA molecule for every two T cells. The donors were divided into four age groups: young (average approximately 17 years), middle-aged (around 41), aged (under 70) and long-lived (roughly 82). Using deep sequencing normalized with unique cDNA molecular identifiers, the study measured how TCR beta repertoire diversity changes with age. For two donors (one aged 18 to 30 and one aged 80 or older), the study analyzed two additional independent replicas of 1 million unique cDNA reads from the same blood draw. To avoid experimental bias, donors of different ages were spread randomly across the sequencing lanes. Here is what the overall study found, with its caveats: As age increased, observed TCR beta diversity per million T cells dropped in a roughly linear way, and a significant reduction was already evident by age 40. Since profiling was done on bulk unsorted PBMCs, naive and antigen-experienced compartments could not be conclusively compared. Estimates of total diversity from one million sequenced T cells were regarded as lower bounds and underestimates. Because the CMV infection status of the donors was unknown, age-related changes in expanded clonotypes may potentially have been confounded. The percentage of naive T cells measured by flow cytometry correlated strongly with observed TCR beta diversity. The long-lived group showed more naive CD4+ T cells, fewer expanded clones and increased TCR diversity than the aged group, suggesting age selection.

From the germline V gene, CDR1 is SQVTM and CDR2 is ANQGSEA. Trimming removed 7 bases from V and 2 bases from J; the gene matches leave 8 bases unexplained. Reading from cysteine to phenylalanine, the CDR3 counts 13 amino acids. Just the 39-base CDR3 DNA is kept, in frame starting at base 1. The donors were about 40 Caucasian individuals from Russia, aged roughly 6 to 100 years, who were systemically healthy. Ten milliliters of peripheral blood were drawn from each donor into EDTA-treated Vacutainer tubes. PBMCs were isolated by Ficoll-Paque density-gradient centrifugation, with at least 6 million obtained per sample. Total RNA, at least 6 micrograms per sample, was extracted from PBMCs with Trizol reagent. The percentages of naive CD45RAhigh/CD27high T cells were determined by flow cytometry on a PBMC aliquot from every donor.

What was sequenced was blood. The TCR was taken from a man between 70 and 80 years old in good health. The sequence is built from TRBV29-1 and TRBJ2-7, and TRBD1 aligns with 7 junction nucleotides. The CDR3 amino acid sequence is: CSAVPGQTYEQYF. The nucleotide sequence is TGCAGCGCCGTACCGGGACAGACCTACGAGCAGTACTTC.